Below, 25 T cell receptor beta chains from the same sample are listed, as sequenced in a study of T cell repertoires in cytomegalovirus infection. Antigen specificity for these receptors is unknown. TCRdb re-called the reads through MiXCR, storing one row per CDR3 protein. The table lists about 310,000 distinct CDR3 sequences, just under 25% of them singletons, with about an eighth in the top ten. Specimen: cultured PBMCs, collected from culture after CMV antigen stimulation. The receptors come from a human donor in good health (CMV status not recorded). Some clones in this sample may be carry-over from other donors' samples.

The V and J genes are TRBV20-1 and TRBJ2-4, with D perhaps TRBD1 or TRBD2 (5 bases each). Trimming took off 8 bases at V and 12 bases at J, with 14 bases between the two ends. The CDR3 runs to 10 residues. Germline lookup yields CDR1 DFQATT and CDR2 SNEGSKA (reference sequence). The CDR3, as DNA: TGCAGTCTCCACCGGGGCGATCAGTACTTC. This gives the protein CSLHRGDQYF.

The chain is built from TRBV12-3 or TRBV12-4 and TRBJ1-6; D gene uncertain. The CDR3 length is 12 residues. Trimming removed 2 bases from V and 12 bases from J, with 8 bases in between. CDR3 protein: CASSLLGVPLHF. The CDR3 DNA reads as TGTGCCAGCAGTTTACTTGGTGTACCCCTCCACTTT.

This clonotype was counted ten times or more. This chain joins TRBV7-6 and TRBJ2-2; 7 bases fit TRBD1. The germline V gene has CDR1 SGHVS and CDR2 FNYEAQ. CDR3 length equals 15 residues. Trimming cost V 2 bases and J 4 bases; bases outside gene matches: 4. The CDR3 sequence: CASSLRQGGTGELFF. Here the CDR3 DNA reads TGTGCCAGCAGCTTAAGACAGGGTGGCACCGGGGAGCTGTTTTTT.

In DNA form, the CDR3 reads TGTGCCAGCAGTGTTGGGGGGAGTAACTATGGCTACACCTTC. Its translation: CASSVGGSNYGYTF. The chain combines TRBV25-1 with TRBJ1-2; tentative D call: TRBD1 (5 bases). Trimming cost V 4 bases and J 1 base, with 10 bases left between them. The CDR3 consists of 14 residues. The germline gives CDR1 MGHDK, CDR2 SYGVNS.

This clonotype was recorded many times. This chain uses TRBV7-2 with TRBJ2-7; maybe TRBD2 (5 bases). The V end lost 1 base, the J end lost 7 bases, and 8 bases lay between the germline ends. Germline CDR1 is SGHTA and CDR2 is FQGNSA. The CDR3 has 12 amino acids. The CDR3 DNA is TGTGCCAGCAGCTTAGGAGGGAAAGAGCAGTACTTC. It specifies CASSLGGKEQYF.

The chain couples TRBV25-1 to TRBJ2-2; TRBD2 matches 11 bases. V lost 1 base, J lost 5 bases, and 6 bases stayed unmatched. In germline, CDR1 is MGHDK, CDR2 SYGVNS. This CDR3 region has 17 residues. The DNA of the CDR3 is TGTGCCAGCAGTGAATGGGTGGGACTAGCGGAAACCGGGGAGCTGTTTTTT. It translates to CASSEWVGLAETGELFF. The entire variable domain, with the rest obtained from reference TRBV25-1 and TRBJ2-2, is as follows: EADIYQTPRYLVIGTGKKITLECSQTMGHDKMYWYQQDPGMELHLIHYSYGVNSTEKGDLSSESTVSRIRTEHFPLTLESARPSHTSQYLCASSEWVGLAETGELFFGEGSRLTVL.

This clonotype was found many times. The chain links TRBV11-1 to TRBJ2-1; possible D gene TRBD1, 6 bases. The CDR3 is 13 amino acids. V lost 5 bases and J lost 6, with 11 bases in between. Germline V lookup: CDR1 SGHAT, CDR2 FQDESV (reference sequence). The CDR3 coding sequence is TGTGCCAGCAGCCCTATACAGGGCAATGAGCAGTTCTTC. It specifies CASSPIQGNEQFF.

The chain combines TRBV5-1 with TRBJ2-7; 9 bases match TRBD2. Germline V gene sequence: CDR1 SGHRS, CDR2 YFSETQ. This CDR3 has 14 residues. The V and J ends lost 4 bases and 6 bases, in that order; junction bases with no gene match: 8. CDR3 sequence: CASSPGTSSTEQYF. The CDR3, as DNA: TGCGCCAGCAGCCCCGGGACTAGCTCCACCGAGCAGTACTTC.

Points on this clonotype: A much larger clone differs by one base, so this may be a read error. This chain uses TRBV7-2 with TRBJ2-7, with 7 bases identical to TRBD2. The trim removed 5 bases at V and 4 bases at J, leaving 11 bases unmatched. From germline, CDR1 is SGHTA and CDR2 FQGNSA. This CDR3 comprises 15 residues. The CDR3 region has the DNA TGTGCCAGCAGCCCGGGACTATCGGGAGGTTACGAGCAGTACTTC. Translation gives CASSPGLSGGYEQYF.

The V and J genes are TRBV6-2 or TRBV6-3 and TRBJ1-1; TRBD1 matches at 9 bases. After removal of 6 bases from V and 6 bases from J, the junction contained 11 bases not matched to a gene. Germline CDR1 is MNHEY and CDR2 is SVGEGT. The CDR3 spans 15 residues. CDR3 nucleotides: TGTGCCAGCAGCCCACGACAGGGGGGCCAACCTGAAGCTTTCTTT. Its protein product is CASSPRQGGQPEAFF.

This clonotype showed up just a few times. The rearrangement uses TRBV7-2 and TRBJ2-3, with D possibly being TRBD1 or TRBD2 (6 bases each). The V and J ends lost 6 bases and 11 bases respectively, with 21 bases between them. Germline V gene data show CDR1 as SGHTA and CDR2 as FQGNSA. This CDR3 is built from 14 residues. CDR3 in DNA: TGTGCCAGCAGTTCAGGGCGGGGTAGGGGGATGCAGTATTTT. Translation: CASSSGRGRGMQYF.

V is TRBV6-5 and J is TRBJ2-7, with D possibly matching TRBD1 (6 bases). V lost 4 bases to trimming and J lost 5 bases, with 12 bases between them. Germline assignment: CDR1 MNHEY and CDR2 SVGAGI. The CDR3 length is 13 residues. CDR3 sequence (DNA): TGTGCCAGCAGTTTGACCAGGGGCCACGAGCAGTACGTC. Its protein is CASSLTRGHEQYV.

This clonotype has a handful of counts. J is TRBJ2-6 and V is TRBV5-1; TRBD1 aligns across 10 bases. Germline assignment: CDR1 SGHRS and CDR2 YFSETQ. The V gene end was trimmed by 4 bases and the J gene end by 3 bases; junction bases not matched to a gene: 10. The CDR3 sequence is 18 residues long. The CDR3 DNA is TGCGCCAGCAGCGGGGGACAGGGGTTAAGGTTTGGGGCCAACGTCCTGACTTTC. Its translation is CASSGGQGLRFGANVLTF.

This clonotype showed up just a few times. This may arise from a read error, as a much more abundant clone is one base away. CDR3 coding DNA: TGTGCCAGCAGCTTAAAAAGGGGCACTGAAGCTTTCTTT. Translating it yields CASSLKRGTEAFF. The chain has TRBV7-2 and TRBJ1-1; D is perhaps TRBD1 (5 bases). Trimming took off 2 bases at V and 4 bases at J, with 8 bases between the two ends. The CDR3 loop spans 13 amino acids. Per germline, CDR1 SGHTA and CDR2 FQGNSA.

In its sample, this clonotype was seen a few times. V is TRBV6-2 or TRBV6-3 and J is TRBJ1-4; no definite D call. The V end lost 6 bases, the J end lost 0 bases, and 5 bases lay between the germline ends. CDR1 and CDR2 from the germline V gene are MNHEY and SVGEGT. The CDR3 covers 13 residues. CDR3 amino acids: CASRAATNEKLFF. Here the CDR3 DNA reads TGTGCCAGCAGAGCCGCAACTAATGAAAAACTGTTTTTT.

This chain links TRBV15 with TRBJ2-1; TRBD2 agrees at 7 bases. The CDR3 totals 16 residues. Germline CDR1 is LNHNV and CDR2 is YYDKDF (reference sequence). Trimming cost V 5 bases and J 7 bases; bases outside gene matches: 14. CDR3 DNA: TGTGCCACCAGCCTCGATCCTAGCGGTAAATTTAATGAGCAGTTCTTC. Translation gives CATSLDPSGKFNEQFF. The variable domain in full, with the rest retrieved from reference TRBV15 and TRBJ2-1, is DAMVIQNPRYQVTQFGKPVTLSCSQTLNHNVMYWYQQKSSQAPKLLFHYYDKDFNNEADTPDNFQSRRPNTSFCFLDIRSPGLGDTAMYLCATSLDPSGKFNEQFFGPGTRLTVL.

This clonotype appeared a few times. The chain recombines TRBV6-6 with TRBJ2-2; D call uncertain. Between the trimmed V and J ends, which lost 8 bases and 9 bases, there was a span of 16 bases. The CDR3 length is 13 residues. Germline CDR1 is MNHNY and CDR2 is SVGAGI (reference sequence). The CDR3: CASSYTVDRELFF. The CDR3, as DNA: TGTGCCAGCTCCTATACCGTTGACAGGGAGCTGTTTTTT.

This clonotype was observed a single time. The rearrangement links TRBV7-9 to TRBJ2-1; possible D gene TRBD2, 6 bases. CDR3 size: 15 residues. Germline CDR1 and CDR2: SEHNR and FQNEAQ (reference sequence). V lost 4 bases and J lost 7, with 17 bases in between. CDR3 sequence: CASSSTGVPGNEQFF. The CDR3 region has the DNA TGTGCCAGCAGCTCAACGGGGGTTCCGGGGAATGAGCAGTTCTTC.

The chain recombines TRBV6-6 with TRBJ2-7, with TRBD2 identical over 12 bases. The length of the CDR3 is 17 residues. Per the germline V gene, CDR1 is MNHNY and CDR2 is SVGAGI (reference sequence). V dropped 0 bases and J dropped 2; count of bases not matched to a gene: 5. The CDR3 DNA is TGTGCCAGCAGTTACTCGAGGACTAGCGGGAAGACCTACGAGCAGTACGTC. It translates to CASSYSRTSGKTYEQYV.

At least ten counts were recorded for this clonotype. The genes are TRBV7-2 and TRBJ2-3; 7 bases are shared with TRBD2. The CDR3 is 16 amino acids. The germline V gene encodes CDR1 SGHTA and CDR2 FQGNSA. With 1 base clipped from V and 4 bases from J, the junction kept 8 bases outside the gene matches. The CDR3 here is CASSLGGSGLADTQYF. CDR3 coding DNA: TGTGCCAGCAGCTTAGGCGGTAGCGGGCTAGCAGATACGCAGTATTTT.

The chain carries TRBV7-9 and TRBJ1-5; D gene uncertain. This CDR3 is 16 amino acids long. V lost 7 bases to trimming and J lost 2 bases, with 18 bases between them. CDR1 and CDR2 from the germline V gene are SEHNR and FQNEAQ (reference sequence). The DNA of the CDR3 is TGTGCCAGCATGAGCACTCTCGAGGTAGGCAATCAGCCCCAGCATTTT. Encoded protein: CASMSTLEVGNQPQHF.

The chain couples TRBV5-1 to TRBJ2-7, with 9 bases that match TRBD1. The CDR3 totals 15 residues. J was trimmed by 2 bases and V by 4 bases; bases with no gene match: 7. The germline CDR1 and CDR2 sequences are SGHRS and YFSETQ. The CDR3, as DNA: TGCGCCAGCAGCCCTTCCGGGACAGGGCCCTACGAGCAGTACTTC. Its protein is CASSPSGTGPYEQYF.

This clonotype was seen more than once but under ten times. The chain has TRBV27 and TRBJ1-1, with TRBD1 matching 8 bases. CDR1 MNHEY and CDR2 SMNVEV come from the germline V gene (reference sequence). The CDR3 runs 13 residues. J gave up 9 bases and V 3 bases, and 6 bases lay outside the gene matches. CDR3 bases: TGTGCCAGCAGTTTGGACAGGGACCTCCAAGCTTTCTTT. Translating it yields CASSLDRDLQAFF.

The chain carries TRBV4-3 and TRBJ2-5, with D unclear. The V gene's germline CDR1 is LGHNA and CDR2 YSLEER. Trimming left V 1 base short and J 4 bases short, with 13 bases between. This CDR3 spans 15 amino acids. In DNA, the CDR3 is TGCGCCAGCAGCCAAGGAACTCGGACCCCAGAGACCCAGTACTTC. Its protein product is CASSQGTRTPETQYF.

The chain uses TRBV6-6 and TRBJ2-1, with 13 bases aligning to TRBD2. Unmatched junction bases numbered 4, after V lost 6 bases and J lost 5 bases. The CDR3 extends over 15 amino acids. Germline V gene lookup returns CDR1 MNHNY and CDR2 SVGAGI (reference sequence). This chain's CDR3 is CASRSGLAGDNEQFF. The CDR3 DNA sequence: TGTGCCAGCAGATCCGGACTAGCGGGGGACAATGAGCAGTTCTTC.